This entry concerns a single TCR beta chain. Sequencing was performed with immunoSEQ multiplex PCR; in TCRdb, only in-frame clones are kept and a portion is missing. The sample has 65,000 to 85,000 clones, just over 90% seen once. The sample is drawn from a study of T cell changes during pregnancy in multiple sclerosis. This sample comprised peripheral blood, obtained in the second trimester of pregnancy. The clonotype originates from a female donor with multiple sclerosis, enrolled in a pregnancy study.

CDR3 sequence: CASSTQGPGGSYEQYF. The CDR3 DNA reads TGTGCCAGCAGCACACAAGGCCCGGGAGGCTCCTACGAGCAGTACTTC. The rearrangement uses TRBV9 and TRBJ2-7; 7 bases fit TRBD2. After removal of 4 bases from V and 0 bases from J, the junction contained 10 bases not matched to a gene. The germline gives CDR1 SGDLS, CDR2 YYNGEE. This CDR3 spans 16 amino acids.